The 27 T cell receptor beta chains given below trace back to one sample, sequenced in a study of PD-1 blockade in classical Hodgkin lymphoma. The repertoire was sequenced with immunoSEQ multiplex PCR; TCRdb's copy has only in-frame clones and lacks some. Seen here are some 96,000 clones, approximately 94% observed once, and the top ten hold less than 2%. Described time point: cycle 4 day 1 (C4D1), after more than five weeks of nivolumab. Each of the patients experienced relapse following autologous stem cell transplantation, and their brentuximab vedotin exposure differed. Sample: peripheral blood mononuclear cells (PBMCs), taken before the fourth cycle of nivolumab. All receptors come from a human donor with classical Hodgkin lymphoma.

The chain recombines TRBV7-9 with TRBJ1-4, with unresolved D. V lost 1 base and J 8 bases, leaving 8 bases between the germline ends. Germline V gene lookup returns CDR1 SEHNR and CDR2 FQNEAQ (reference sequence). The CDR3 is 13 residues long. As DNA, the CDR3 is TGTGCCAGCAGCTTAGGGGTACAGGAAAAACTGTTTTTT. It specifies CASSLGVQEKLFF.

This clone is a singleton in its sample. The DNA for the CDR3 is TGTGCCAGCAGTCCCTTCTTTTGGGACAGGGGATTGGATTCTGGCTACACCTTC. As protein: CASSPFFWDRGLDSGYTF. The chain combines TRBV6-4 with TRBJ1-2; TRBD1 aligns across 10 bases. The CDR3 length is 18 residues. V gave up 5 bases and J gave up 7 bases; unmatched junction bases: 19. CDR1 MRHNA and CDR2 SNTAGT come from the germline V gene.

This clone was seen just once. This chain joins TRBV6-6 and TRBJ1-4; weak D call: TRBD1 (6 bases). CDR3 length equals 15 residues. Germline assignment: CDR1 MNHNY and CDR2 SVGAGI (reference sequence). The ends were cut back, 5 bases at V and 2 bases at J, with 12 bases in the middle. In DNA form, the CDR3 reads TGTGCCAGCAGTCCAGTGGGGGGCACTAATGAAAAACTGTTTTTT. This codes for CASSPVGGTNEKLFF.

CDR3 nucleotides: TGTGCCAGCAGTGGACGTCCCCCCTCTACGCAGTATTTT. Translated, it gives CASSGRPPSTQYF. The chain is built from TRBV25-1 and TRBJ2-3; D uncertain. Deletions cut 4 bases from V and 8 bases from J, with 13 bases between. The CDR3 length is 13 residues. From germline, CDR1 is MGHDK and CDR2 SYGVNS.

The V and J genes are TRBV6-5 and TRBJ2-7; the D gene is possibly TRBD1 (5 bases). This CDR3 is 13 amino acids long. V lost 7 bases and J 5 bases, leaving 15 bases between the germline ends. CDR1 MNHEY and CDR2 SVGAGI come from the germline V gene. CDR3 DNA: TGTGCCAGCACCCGGACAATATCGGACGAGCAGTACTTC. This sequence encodes CASTRTISDEQYF.

The J gene is TRBJ2-7, the V gene TRBV5-6; 8 bases agree with TRBD1. From germline, CDR1 is SGHDT and CDR2 YYEEEE. Trimming took 4 bases from V and 2 from J; bases not matched to a gene: 5. The CDR3 covers 14 residues. The chain's CDR3 is CASSPGQGPYEQYF. The CDR3 nucleotides read TGTGCCAGCAGCCCCGGACAGGGCCCCTACGAGCAGTACTTC.

The chain employs TRBV10-3 and TRBJ1-2; a possible D gene is TRBD1 (6 bases). V was trimmed by 8 bases and J by 7 bases, leaving 14 bases between them. Germline CDR1 reads ENHRY; CDR2 reads SYGVKD. The CDR3 loop spans 12 amino acids. As DNA, the CDR3 is TGTGCCATCGTTGATGAGGGGGTTGGCTACACCTTC. It specifies CAIVDEGVGYTF.

This rearrangement joins TRBV28 to TRBJ2-7; 9 nucleotides agree with TRBD1. This CDR3 spans 16 amino acids. Unmatched junction bases numbered 5, after V lost 2 bases and J lost 0 bases. In germline, CDR1 is MDHEN, CDR2 SYDVKM. The DNA of the CDR3 is TGTGCCAGCAGTTTAGGTAGACAGGGGGTCTCCTACGAGCAGTACTTC. Its protein product is CASSLGRQGVSYEQYF.

The chain recombines TRBV28 with TRBJ1-2, with D maybe TRBD1 (5 bases). The CDR3 totals 14 residues. The germline V gene has CDR1 MDHEN and CDR2 SYDVKM. Trimming pared 3 bases from V and 6 bases from J, leaving 14 bases between. The DNA of the CDR3 is TGTGCCAGCAGTTTTGTCAGGGCCGGGGATGGCTACACCTTC. Translation gives CASSFVRAGDGYTF.

CDR3 sequence: CASSPGGSYEQYF. The CDR3 DNA reads TGTGCCAGCAGCCCGGGTGGTTCCTACGAGCAGTACTTC. The chain recombines TRBV5-4 with TRBJ2-7, with no clear D. The ends were cut back, 4 bases at V and 1 base at J, with 9 bases in the middle. Germline-derived CDR1 and CDR2 are SGHNT and YYREEE (reference sequence). There are 13 residues in the CDR3.

The chain employs TRBV1 and TRBJ1-2. TRBV1 is a pseudogene segment. This CDR3 contains 17 residues. Here the CDR3 DNA reads TGCACCAGCAGCCAAGATAAAAGGGAGGGAGGCCTCTATGGCTACACCTTC. Its protein product is CTSSQDKREGGLYGYTF.

The chain uses TRBV18 and TRBJ2-3; D is possibly TRBD1 or TRBD2 (5 bases each). V dropped 2 bases and J dropped 5 bases, with 11 bases sitting between them. The V gene's germline CDR1 is KGHSH and CDR2 LQKENI. This CDR3 has 14 residues. The CDR3 DNA reads TGTGCCAGCTCACCAAACCGGGGCCAAGATACGCAGTATTTT. Translated: CASSPNRGQDTQYF.

J is TRBJ2-1 and V is TRBV5-1; 8 bases are shared with TRBD2. Germline V gene lookup returns CDR1 SGHRS and CDR2 YFSETQ. V lost 8 bases, J lost 8 bases, and 12 bases stayed unmatched. This CDR3 contains 14 residues. The CDR3 DNA reads TGCGCCAGTCGAAGCGGGGGAAGTCGGCATGAGCAGTTCTTC. Encoded protein: CASRSGGSRHEQFF.

The chain recombines TRBV25-1 with TRBJ2-6; D ambiguous. This CDR3 spans 13 amino acids. Trimming shortened V by 8 bases and J by 2 bases, and 7 bases separated the two germline ends. Germline V gene lookup returns CDR1 MGHDK and CDR2 SYGVNS. In DNA form, the CDR3 reads TGTGCCAGCGCACAGACTGGGGCCAACGTCCTGACTTTC. Residues: CASAQTGANVLTF.

J is TRBJ2-5 and V is TRBV19; 11 positions agree with TRBD1. This CDR3 comprises 15 residues. The V gene end was trimmed by 5 bases and the J gene end by 5 bases; junction bases not matched to a gene: 7. CDR1 and CDR2 from the germline V gene are LNHDA and SQIVND (reference sequence). The CDR3, as DNA: TGTGCCAGTAGTCCCGGACAGGGGGCTTTGGAGACCCAGTACTTC. It specifies CASSPGQGALETQYF.

V gene TRBV30 combines with J gene TRBJ1-1, with D unclear. CDR1 is GTSNPN, CDR2 SVGIG, per germline (reference sequence). This CDR3 has 13 amino acids. V was shortened by 0 bases and J by 1 base, with 6 bases between the two germline ends. The CDR3 DNA follows: TGTGCCTGGAGTGTAAACAGGAACACTGAAGCTTTCTTT. Translated: CAWSVNRNTEAFF.

The chain couples TRBV29-1 to TRBJ2-6; 7 nucleotides line up with TRBD1. V lost 6 bases to trimming and J lost 1 base; unmatched junction nucleotides: 15. The germline CDR1 and CDR2 sequences are SQVTM and ANQGSEA. The CDR3 runs to 18 residues. Written as DNA, the CDR3 is TGCAGCGTCCGGGGAAGGCGACAGGGCGGATCTGGGGCCAACGTCCTGACTTTC. As protein: CSVRGRRQGGSGANVLTF.

This clone was detected only a few times. The chain uses TRBV30 and TRBJ1-1; 7 positions agree with TRBD1. The CDR3 has 14 amino acids. Germline loops: CDR1 GTSNPN, CDR2 SVGIG (reference sequence). The ends lost 0 bases at V and 2 bases at J; junction bases unmatched: 3. CDR3 nucleotide sequence: TGTGCCTGGAGTGTTGGGACAGCTAACACTGAAGCTTTCTTT. Protein product: CAWSVGTANTEAFF. Based on the CDR3 plus reference TRBV30 and TRBJ1-1, the full variable domain is SQTIHQWPATLVQPVGSPLSLECTVEGTSNPNLYWYRQAAGRGLQLLFYSVGIGQISSEVPQNLSASRPQDRQFILSSKKLLLSDSGFYLCAWSVGTANTEAFFGQGTRLTVV.

V and J are TRBV2 and TRBJ1-1, with unresolved D. V was trimmed by 1 base and J by 7 bases, leaving 13 bases between them. This CDR3 contains 14 residues. Per the germline V gene, CDR1 is SNHLY and CDR2 is FYNNEI. In nucleotides, the CDR3 is TGTGCCAGCAGTGAAGTCGGGGTCGGCTTTGAAGCTTTCTTT. It encodes CASSEVGVGFEAFF.

This chain uses TRBV27 with TRBJ1-4, with D perhaps matching TRBD1 (6 bases). Germline V lookup: CDR1 MNHEY, CDR2 SMNVEV (reference sequence). V was trimmed by 6 bases and J by 11 bases, leaving 16 bases between them. The CDR3 extends over 13 amino acids. Here the CDR3 reads CASSTGTLNKLFF. CDR3 sequence (DNA): TGTGCCAGCAGCACCGGGACACTCAACAAACTGTTTTTT.

In this sample, this clone turned up once. This chain links TRBV5-8 with TRBJ2-7, with D possibly TRBD2 on 5 matching bases. The V end lost 0 bases, the J end lost 1 base, and 8 bases lay between the germline ends. The CDR3 contains 14 residues. Germline V gene lookup returns CDR1 SGHTS and CDR2 YDEGEE. The chain's CDR3 is CASSLGGGSYEQYF. The DNA of the CDR3 is TGTGCCAGCAGCTTGGGTGGCGGGTCCTACGAGCAGTACTTC.

The chain combines TRBV6-5 with TRBJ2-7; 9 positions agree with TRBD2. CDR3 length: 15 amino acids. The germline gives CDR1 MNHEY, CDR2 SVGAGI. The ends lost 5 bases at V and 1 base at J; junction bases unmatched: 6. This chain's CDR3 is CASSRGLASSYEQYF. The CDR3 DNA reads as TGTGCCAGCAGTCGAGGACTAGCGAGTTCCTACGAGCAGTACTTC.

The rearrangement uses TRBV5-1 and TRBJ1-3, with a weak D call TRBD1 (5 bases). The CDR3 contains 13 residues. V shed 0 bases and J shed 4 bases, with 5 bases lying between them. CDR1 is SGHRS and CDR2 is YFSETQ in the germline V gene. The CDR3 region has the DNA TGCGCCAGCAGCTTGGGACAGGGAAACACCATATATTTT. As protein: CASSLGQGNTIYF.

The V call is TRBV29-1, the J call TRBJ2-2; 13 bases fit TRBD2. The CDR3 loop spans 20 amino acids. V dropped 2 bases and J dropped 4; count of bases not matched to a gene: 16. Germline CDR1 is SQVTM and CDR2 is ANQGSEA. Written as DNA, the CDR3 is TGCAGCGTTGAAACAGATCGGGGACTAGCGGGAAGGCGAGGCACCGGGGAGCTGTTTTTT. As protein: CSVETDRGLAGRRGTGELFF.

In this sample, this clone turned up a few times. This rearrangement joins TRBV7-8 to TRBJ2-2; D is ambiguous. The CDR3 length is 16 residues. Germline V gene lookup returns CDR1 SGHVS and CDR2 FQNEAQ. Deletions cut 2 bases from V and 1 base from J, with 11 bases between. CDR3 loop: CASSLRSSGNTGELFF. In nucleotides, the CDR3 is TGTGCCAGCAGCTTAAGATCTTCCGGGAACACCGGGGAGCTGTTTTTT. The variable domain in full, with the rest retrieved from reference TRBV7-8 and TRBJ2-2, is GAGVSQSPRYKVAKRGQDVALRCDPISGHVSLFWYQQALGQGPEFLTYFQNEAQLDKSGLPSDRFFAERPEGSVSTLKIQRTQQEDSAVYLCASSLRSSGNTGELFFGEGSRLTVL.

The chain couples TRBV5-6 to TRBJ2-3; D tentatively fits TRBD1 or TRBD2 (5 bases each). This CDR3 comprises 15 residues. CDR1 SGHDT and CDR2 YYEEEE come from the germline V gene. The V gene lost 0 bases and the J gene lost 2 bases, with 10 bases spanning the gap. CDR3 DNA sequence: TGTGCCAGCAGCTTGGGGGGGTACTACACAGATACGCAGTATTTT. Its translation is CASSLGGYYTDTQYF.

The V and J genes are TRBV5-6 and TRBJ2-3; D is uncertain. From germline, CDR1 is SGHDT and CDR2 YYEEEE. The CDR3 runs to 13 residues. The germline V and J ends were trimmed by 4 bases and 0 bases, with 6 bases remaining between them. The CDR3 protein is CASSPPSTDTQYF. The CDR3 nucleotides are TGTGCCAGCAGCCCCCCTAGCACAGATACGCAGTATTTT.